Below, 13 T cell receptor beta chains from the same sample are listed, as sequenced in a study of blood T cells in healthy people across ages. Through a sample-barcoded 5' primer and a J-beta primer mix, a second PCR was run for roughly 7 to 11 cycles. Via MiXCR, TCRdb re-called the 5' RACE reads, giving one row per CDR3 protein. Found here are some 850,000 distinct CDR3 sequences, 20% to 30% of them singletons; the top ten hold approximately 2.9%. Another study also made use of these data, one on T cells of mothers and their children.

The sequenced material came from blood. The receptor source for this set is a boy between 5 and 17 years old in good health.

In its sample, this clonotype was seen many times. The gene calls are TRBV7-9 and TRBJ2-5; possible D gene TRBD2, 6 bases. CDR1 SEHNR and CDR2 FQNEAQ come from the germline V gene (reference sequence). The V end lost 0 bases, the J end lost 2 bases, and 13 bases lay between the germline ends. This CDR3 contains 16 residues. The CDR3 reads CASSLAGGVAQETQYF. CDR3 DNA: TGTGCCAGCAGCTTAGCGGGCGGGGTTGCTCAAGAGACCCAGTACTTC.

The chain is built from TRBV6-5 and TRBJ1-2; perhaps TRBD1 as D (6 bases). The CDR3 extends over 14 amino acids. Germline lookup yields CDR1 MNHEY and CDR2 SVGAGI. The V gene lost 0 bases and the J gene lost 6 bases, with 11 bases spanning the gap. CDR3 amino acids: CASSYSYQGNGYTF. CDR3 nucleotide sequence: TGTGCCAGCAGTTACTCCTATCAGGGGAATGGCTACACCTTC.

V is TRBV5-1 and J is TRBJ2-3; 8 bases agree with TRBD1. The CDR3 length is 17 residues. V lost 2 bases, J lost 10 bases, and 18 bases stayed unmatched. Germline CDR1 and CDR2: SGHRS and YFSETQ. CDR3 bases: TGCGCCAGCAGCTTCGCCGGGACAGGAGAAATTGGGGCGGCGCAGTATTTT. Protein: CASSFAGTGEIGAAQYF.

There are a few counts of this clonotype. The chain joins TRBV6-5 to TRBJ2-1, with D perhaps assigned TRBD1 or TRBD2 (5 bases each). The CDR3 is 15 residues long. V lost 2 bases and J lost 0, with 8 bases in between. Germline lookup yields CDR1 MNHEY and CDR2 SVGAGI. DNA of the CDR3: TGTGCCAGCAGTTACGGGGGATACTCCTACAATGAGCAGTTCTTC. It specifies CASSYGGYSYNEQFF.

This clonotype has just a few counts. The chain couples TRBV27 to TRBJ2-7; 8 bases map to TRBD2. J gave up 5 bases and V 0 bases, and 12 bases lay outside the gene matches. The germline V gene encodes CDR1 MNHEY and CDR2 SMNVEV (reference sequence). CDR3 length equals 17 residues. For the CDR3, the DNA is TGTGCCAGCAGTTTATCGCTGGTTAGCGGGGCTATGGACGAGCAGTACTTC. This codes for CASSLSLVSGAMDEQYF.

The chain joins TRBV20-1 to TRBJ1-6; D might be TRBD1 (6 bases). CDR1 and CDR2 from the germline V gene are DFQATT and SNEGSKA (reference sequence). The V gene lost 3 bases and the J gene lost 9 bases, with 18 bases spanning the gap. The CDR3 spans 15 residues. The CDR3 loop is CSASPSTGRISPLHF. Written as DNA, the CDR3 is TGCAGTGCTAGCCCCTCCACAGGGAGGATTTCACCCCTCCACTTT.

This clonotype has more than one count but fewer than ten. The junction differs from germline at one of its ends, possibly a read error. The chain combines TRBV28 with TRBJ1-1; possibly TRBD1 for D (6 bases). The length of the CDR3 is 11 residues. The germline CDR1 and CDR2 sequences are MDHEN and SYDVKM. The DNA for the CDR3 is TGTGCCATCCAGGGGAACACTGAAGTTTTCTTT. This gives the protein CAIQGNTEVFF.

This clonotype showed up just a few times. The chain combines TRBV5-6 with TRBJ2-1; TRBD2 matches 12 bases. Germline CDR1 and CDR2: SGHDT and YYEEEE. J lost 1 base, V lost 0 bases, and 5 bases had no gene match. This CDR3 has 18 amino acids. CDR3 region: CASSLELAGGGSYNEQFF. The CDR3 bases are TGTGCCAGCAGCTTGGAACTAGCGGGGGGCGGTTCCTACAATGAGCAGTTCTTC.

A remark on this clonotype: One end of the junction varies from germline; a read error may be responsible. The chain links TRBV6-5 to TRBJ1-4, with 7 bases matching TRBD1. The CDR3 is 14 residues long. CDR1 is MNHEY, CDR2 SVGAGI, per germline. As DNA, the CDR3 is TGTGGCAGCAGTAGCGGACAGGCCGGGGAAAAACTGTTTTTT. Translating it yields CGSSSGQAGEKLFF.

V gene TRBV5-1 combines with J gene TRBJ1-2; 7 positions match TRBD1. J lost 3 bases, V lost 3 bases, and 5 bases had no gene match. The CDR3 spans 14 residues. Germline V gene sequence: CDR1 SGHRS, CDR2 YFSETQ. The CDR3 loop is CASSSIGGDYGYTF. In nucleotides, the CDR3 is TGCGCCAGCAGCTCGATAGGGGGCGACTATGGCTACACCTTC.

The chain couples TRBV7-9 to TRBJ1-2; D is unresolved. Germline lookup yields CDR1 SEHNR and CDR2 FQNEAQ (reference sequence). The length of the CDR3 is 12 residues. Trimming took 6 bases from V and 8 from J, leaving 13 bases between them. In DNA, the CDR3 is TGTGCCAGCAGTTGGGTTGGTCGAGGCTACACCTTC. This sequence encodes CASSWVGRGYTF.

The chain couples TRBV2 to TRBJ2-7; D is undetermined. CDR3 size: 13 residues. Germline loops: CDR1 SNHLY, CDR2 FYNNEI. The V end lost 11 bases, the J end lost 6 bases, and 20 bases lay between the germline ends. The CDR3 DNA is TGTGCCTCCTCGCAACAGCGACCCCTCGAGCAGTACTTC. Translated: CASSQQRPLEQYF.

The chain couples TRBV7-9 to TRBJ1-1; the match to TRBD1 covers 7 bases. The trim removed 3 bases at V and 11 bases at J, leaving 24 bases unmatched. The V gene's germline CDR1 is SEHNR and CDR2 FQNEAQ (reference sequence). CDR3 length equals 18 residues. CDR3 nucleotide sequence: TGTGCCAGCAGCTTCGAAAGGGGAGGGGGCGGCTCCATACTGGATGCTTTCTTT. Translation: CASSFERGGGGSILDAFF.